This T cell receptor (beta chain) was found in a study of T cell changes during pregnancy in multiple sclerosis. The protocol was immunoSEQ multiplex PCR, while the TCRdb copy is restricted to in-frame clones and leaves out a portion. Of about 100,000 clones in the sample, 92% were seen once. The ends were cut back, 3 bases at V and 4 bases at J, with 9 bases in the middle. This CDR3 has 13 amino acids. Germline CDR1 is MNHEY and CDR2 is SMNVEV (reference sequence). This chain connects TRBV27 to TRBJ1-1, with a tentative D call TRBD1 (5 bases). The receptor was isolated from a female donor with multiple sclerosis, enrolled in a pregnancy study. Sequences were derived from peripheral blood, sampled after pregnancy. The CDR3 region has the DNA TGTGCCAGCAGTTTGGGGGAGGGCACTGAAGCTTTCTTT. Residues: CASSLGEGTEAFF.